These T cell receptor beta chains were read from a single sample in a study of shared clonotypes between healthy human individuals. The table came from immunoSEQ multiplex PCR; TCRdb's copy has only in-frame clones and leaves some out. The table lists fewer than 550,000 clones, about three quarters of them singletons. Material: PBMCs. These receptors all stem from a woman in her thirties or forties in good health. Some clones in this sample may be carry-over from other donors' samples. CDR3s include the opening cysteine and the closing phenylalanine or tryptophan. The order of the fields is clone size, D gene, V gene, J gene, CDR3 DNA, CDR3 protein. A D gene is named only where the DNA matches it firmly. Part of the rows lack a size; the others show once, few, many or a class for expanded clones.

>.|TRBD2|TRBV7-3|TRBJ2-5
TGTGCCAGCAGATTGAAATCCGGGACTAGCGGTACAGAGACCCAGTACTTC
CASRLKSGTSGTETQYF
>.|.|TRBV6-1|TRBJ1-5
TGTGCCAGTAAATGGGGGGCCACGGATCAGCCCCAGCATTTT
CASKWGATDQPQHF
>few|TRBD2|TRBV7-6|TRBJ2-3
TGTGCCAGCAGCTACATAGCGGGGTTCACAGATACGCAGTATTTT
CASSYIAGFTDTQYF
>few|.|TRBV2|TRBJ1-2
TGTGCCAGCAGGACAGCGACCTATGGCTACACCTTC
CASRTATYGYTF
>.|.|TRBV7-9|TRBJ2-5
TGTGCCAGCAGCCGGACAAGAGAGACCCAGTACTTC
CASSRTRETQYF
>.|TRBD2|TRBV9|TRBJ2-2
TGTGCCAGCAGCCCGGGACTAGCGGGAATCGGGGAGCTGTTTTTT
CASSPGLAGIGELFF
>.|.|TRBV28|TRBJ1-1
TGTGCCAGCAGCCCTAGGAACACTGAAGCTTTCTTT
CASSPRNTEAFF
>.|.|TRBV19|TRBJ1-1
TGTGCCAGTTTTCGAGGGAACACTGGAGCTTTCTTT
CASFRGNTGAFF
>.|.|TRBV28|TRBJ1-5
TGTGCCAGCATTCCCCGGGGTGGTTTCTCTCAGCCCCAGCATTTT
CASIPRGGFSQPQHF
>.|.|TRBV28|TRBJ2-2
TGTGCCAGCAGTTTTTTCATCCCCACCGGGGAGCTGTTTTTT
CASSFFIPTGELFF
>.|TRBD2|TRBV4-2|TRBJ2-3
TGTGCCAGCAGCCAACCAACCAGCGGGGCCACAGATACGCAGTATTTT
CASSQPTSGATDTQYF
>.|TRBD1|TRBV2|TRBJ2-1
TGTGCCAGCAGTGGCCCTCGGGACAGTGTATACAATGAGCAGTTCTTC
CASSGPRDSVYNEQFF
>once|.|TRBV4-3|TRBJ2-1
TGCGCCAGCAGCCAAGAGAGGGGCGGCAATGAGCAGTTCTTC
CASSQERGGNEQFF
>.|.|TRBV14|TRBJ2-1
TGTGCCAGCAGCCAAGCCGGGCTAGCTTGGCGAAATGAGCAGTTCTTC
CASSQAGLAWRNEQFF
>.|TRBD2|TRBV28|TRBJ2-1
TGTGCCAGCAGTACGCGGTCCGGGACTAGCGCGCCAAAATCCTACAATGAGCAGTTCTTC
CASSTRSGTSAPKSYNEQFF
>few|.|TRBV6-1|TRBJ2-7
TGTGCCAGCAGTGATAGCCCCGACAGTTCCTACGAGCAGTACTTC
CASSDSPDSSYEQYF
>once|.|TRBV5-1|TRBJ1-1
TGCGCCAGCAGCCATGGGAACGGGAACACTGAAGCTTTCTTT
CASSHGNGNTEAFF
>.|.|TRBV18|TRBJ2-4
TGTGCCAGCTCACTGGGTTTGGGTAACATTCAGTACTTC
CASSLGLGNIQYF
>.|.|TRBV7-2|TRBJ2-7
TGTGCCAGCAGCGTCGGACCGGACTACGAGCAGTACTTC
CASSVGPDYEQYF
>.|.|TRBV28|TRBJ1-1
TGTGCCAGCAGTTTATTAAGTTTTGGTCGAGGAGGGACCACTGAAGCTTTCTTT
CASSLLSFGRGGTTEAFF
>.|.|TRBV5-8|TRBJ1-1
TGTGCCAGCAGCTTGGAAGGGACTACTTATGAAGCTTTCTTT
CASSLEGTTYEAFF
>.|.|TRBV21-1|TRBJ2-3
TGTGCCAGCGGACCTTCGAGCGGGAGGGCCACAGATACGCAGTATTTT
CASGPSSGRATDTQYF
>.|TRBD2|TRBV7-2|TRBJ2-2
TGTGCCAGCAGCTTGGTAGCGGGAGAGACTACCGGGGAGCTGTTTTTT
CASSLVAGETTGELFF
>.|TRBD1|TRBV5-1|TRBJ1-2
TGCGCCGGCAGCTTGGACAGGGGAGGCTACACCTTC
CAGSLDRGGYTF
>.|.|TRBV7-2|TRBJ1-2
TGTGCCAGCAGCCCGACCGAAGGGGTCGGCTACACCTTC
CASSPTEGVGYTF
>.|TRBD1|TRBV5-1|TRBJ2-7
TGCGCCAGCAGCTTTCAGGGACAGGGCGGCGAGCAGTACTTC
CASSFQGQGGEQYF
>many|TRBD1|TRBV7-7|TRBJ2-5
TGTGCTAGCAGCTCAATGCAGGGGGCTGAGACCCAGTACTTC
CASSSMQGAETQYF
>.|TRBD2|TRBV7-2|TRBJ2-7
TGTGCCAGCAGCCCCCGGTCCTCTACTAGCGGGAGCTCCTACGAGCAGTACTTC
CASSPRSSTSGSSYEQYF
>.|TRBD2|TRBV9|TRBJ2-5
TGTGCCAGCAGCCTAGGAGGTAGCGGGAGGGCCTGGGAGACCCAGTACTTC
CASSLGGSGRAWETQYF
>.|TRBD2|TRBV5-1|TRBJ2-7
TGCGCCAGCAGCTTGGTCGTGACTAGCGGGAGGGCCGGGTCGGAAGAGCAGTACTTC
CASSLVVTSGRAGSEEQYF
>.|TRBD2|TRBV5-1|TRBJ2-5
TGCGCCAGCAGCCCGGGGACTAGCTTCCAAGAGACCCAGTACTTC
CASSPGTSFQETQYF
>.|.|TRBV30|TRBJ2-1
TGTGCCTGGAGTGTACTTCCGGACAGTCCTAATGAGCAGTTCTTC
CAWSVLPDSPNEQFF
>.|.|TRBV4-2|TRBJ2-1
TGTGCCAGCAGCCAAGAGAGGGCTGGGTCCTACAATGAGCAGTTCTTC
CASSQERAGSYNEQFF
>.|.|TRBV6-5|TRBJ2-3
TGTGCCACCTCCCGGTGGCGGGGGCGCACAGATACGCAGTATTTT
CATSRWRGRTDTQYF
>.|.|TRBV5-6|TRBJ1-1
TGTGCCAGCAGCTTCGGGGGAATGAACACTGAAGCTTTCTTT
CASSFGGMNTEAFF
>.|.|TRBV7-9|TRBJ2-1
TGTGCCAGCAGCTTAGGGACATCGGAGTTCTTC
CASSLGTSEFF
>.|TRBD1|TRBV15|TRBJ2-7
TGTGCCACCAGCGGGGGAGGGACAGGGTTTTCCTACGAGCAGTACTTC
CATSGGGTGFSYEQYF
>.|TRBD2|TRBV4-1|TRBJ2-7
TGCGCCAGCAGCCAAGACAGCGGGGTCTCCTACGAGCAGTACTTC
CASSQDSGVSYEQYF
>.|.|TRBV7-8|TRBJ2-5
TGTGCCAGCAGCCAACTTACCGCCCAAGAGACCCAGTACTTC
CASSQLTAQETQYF
>.|.|TRBV13|TRBJ2-7
TGTGCCAGCAGCTTAGGTGTCTTCTCCTACGAGCAGTACTTC
CASSLGVFSYEQYF
>.|.|TRBV6-6|TRBJ2-7
TGTGCCAGCAGTTCGCCGGGCACCTACGAGCAGTACTTC
CASSSPGTYEQYF
>few|.|TRBV15|TRBJ2-7
TGTGCCACCAGCAAGGGGGGGGACAGTGGGACCTACGAGCAGTACTTC
CATSKGGDSGTYEQYF
>.|TRBD1|TRBV15|TRBJ2-5
TGTGCCACCAGCGAGATGCCACAGGGGGCGGGAGAGACCCAGTACTTC
CATSEMPQGAGETQYF
>.|TRBD1|TRBV13|TRBJ1-4
TGTGCCAGCAGCGAGAGGGGGCTTGGGGAAAAACTGTTTTTT
CASSERGLGEKLFF
>.|.|TRBV27|TRBJ2-5
TGTGCCAGCAGACAGGGTAGGGAGACCCAGTACTTC
CASRQGRETQYF
>.|.|TRBV7-9|TRBJ2-5
TGTGCCAGCAGCTTAGGTGCAGAGACCCAGTACTTC
CASSLGAETQYF
>.|.|TRBV18|TRBJ1-2
TGTGCCAGCTCACTACTGGACACCTCGGATGGCTACACCTTC
CASSLLDTSDGYTF
>.|TRBD1|TRBV7-2|TRBJ2-1
TGTGCCAGCAGCCTGACCGGGACAGCGTACAATGAGCAGTTCTTC
CASSLTGTAYNEQFF
>.|.|TRBV2|TRBJ2-7
TGTGCCAGCAGTGAATACGGGGGCGGAGACTACGAGCAGTACTTC
CASSEYGGGDYEQYF
>.|.|TRBV5-1|TRBJ1-1
TGCGCCAGCATGGGGGAGAGGGGAACTGAAGCTTTCTTT
CASMGERGTEAFF
>.|.|TRBV23-1|TRBJ1-1
TGCGCCAGCAGTCAATCCGGGCCAGGGGTACTGAACACTGAAGCTTTCTTT
CASSQSGPGVLNTEAFF
>.|TRBD1|TRBV15|TRBJ2-7
TGTGCCACCAGCAGAGATCCTACAGGGGTCTACGAGCAGTACTTC
CATSRDPTGVYEQYF
>.|TRBD2|TRBV11-1|TRBJ2-1
TGTGCCAGCAGCAACATAGCGGGAGGGCCGGTCTCTGAGCAGTTCTTC
CASSNIAGGPVSEQFF
>.|.|TRBV7-9|TRBJ2-7
TGTGCCAGCAGCTTAGGTTTGTCACTAGACACCTACGAGCAGTACTTC
CASSLGLSLDTYEQYF
>.|TRBD1|TRBV5-1|TRBJ2-7
TGCGCCAGCAGCTTTGGACAGGGGACCCCCTACGAGCAGTACTTC
CASSFGQGTPYEQYF
>once|.|TRBV18|TRBJ2-5
TGTGCCAGCTCACCAAGCGGACCTCTTAACGCACAAGAGACCCAGTACTTC
CASSPSGPLNAQETQYF
>.|TRBD1|TRBV6-1|TRBJ2-7
TGTGCCAGCCGGGACAGGACTTACGAGCAGTACTTC
CASRDRTYEQYF